This is a list of T cell receptor beta chains from one sample in a study of beta chain features in type 1 diabetes. Libraries were prepared by immunoSEQ multiplex PCR; TCRdb keeps only in-frame clonotypes and omits some of them. The sample shows 150,000 or so clones, over 8% of them seen only once. The sample taken for sequencing was central memory CD4+ T cells from blood. Receptor source: a woman in her thirties or forties in good health. Each CDR3 is given with its conserved first and last residue. Each record gives: J gene, D gene, V gene, clone size, CDR3 DNA, CDR3 protein. D genes are given only for firm matches. Size is omitted from some rows. Given values are once, few, many or a class for expanded clones.

TRBJ2-7 | TRBD2 | TRBV9 | many | TGTGCCAGCAGCGTAGCCGGTCGAGCGGGGGGAACCTACGAGCAGTACTTC | CASSVAGRAGGTYEQYF
TRBJ2-3 | TRBD2 | TRBV6-1 | few | TGTGCCAGCAGTACTAGCGGCCACACAGATACGCAGTATTTT | CASSTSGHTDTQYF
TRBJ1-2 | TRBD1 | TRBV7-2 | NA | TGTGCCAGCAGCGAAGGGACAGGGGGGCACTATGGCTACACCTTC | CASSEGTGGHYGYTF
TRBJ2-5 | NA | TRBV28 | NA | TGTGCCAGCAGAGGAGACCAGGGGTTGCAGACCCAGTACTTC | CASRGDQGLQTQYF
TRBJ2-1 | NA | TRBV30 | NA | TGTGCCTGCCGCGGGGGCCCGAGCTCCTACAGTGAGCAGTTCTTC | CACRGGPSSYSEQFF
TRBJ2-1 | TRBD1 | TRBV2 | NA | TGTGCCGGGACCCCGGGACAGAAATACAATGAGCAGTTCTTC | CAGTPGQKYNEQFF
TRBJ2-7 | NA | TRBV6-5 | few | TGTGCCACTATCCGGCCGGGTTCCTCCTACGAGCAGTACTTC | CATIRPGSSYEQYF
TRBJ2-7 | TRBD1 | TRBV5-1 | NA | TGCGCCAGCAGCTGGACCGGGACAGGCTTGGGCGAGCAGTACTTC | CASSWTGTGLGEQYF
TRBJ1-1 | NA | TRBV5-6 | few | TGTGCCAGCAGTTATCCGGGGAACACTGAAGCTTTCTTT | CASSYPGNTEAFF
TRBJ2-5 | TRBD2 | TRBV13 | NA | TGTGCCAGCAGCTTAGGCCGCTCAGCGGGGGGGGAAGAGACCCAGTACTTC | CASSLGRSAGGEETQYF
TRBJ1-2 | NA | TRBV5-1 | few | TGCGCCAGCAGCTTGGGTATCGGTAGCCGACAGGTTAACTATGGCTACACCTTC | CASSLGIGSRQVNYGYTF
TRBJ2-3 | NA | TRBV7-6 | many | TGTGCCAGCAGCCTTGGACTGCCTAGCACAGATACGCAGTATTTT | CASSLGLPSTDTQYF
TRBJ1-5 | NA | TRBV6-6 | NA | TGTGCCAGCAGCGGCGACAACAATCAGCCCCAGCATTTT | CASSGDNNQPQHF
TRBJ1-3 | TRBD1 | TRBV4-3 | NA | TGCGCCAGCAGCCGCGACAGGGCCACGGGAAACACCATATATTTT | CASSRDRATGNTIYF
TRBJ2-1 | TRBD2 | TRBV7-2 | few | TGTGCCAGCAGCTTAGCCGGGGGGGCTCTCAACAATGAGCAGTTCTTC | CASSLAGGALNNEQFF
TRBJ1-2 | NA | TRBV15 | NA | TGTGCCACCAGCGGTTCAGGGGAGTATGGCTACACCTTC | CATSGSGEYGYTF
TRBJ2-3 | TRBD2 | TRBV5-1 | many | TGCGCCAGCAGCTTGGGGACGGGACTAGCGAGGGATACGCAGTATTTT | CASSLGTGLARDTQYF
TRBJ2-2 | TRBD2 | TRBV18 | NA | TGTGCCAGCTCACCAGTAGCGGGGGGAAACACCGGGGAGCTGTTTTTT | CASSPVAGGNTGELFF
TRBJ1-2 | TRBD1 | TRBV5-4 | NA | TGTGCCAGCAGCCACAAAAATGAGGGACAGGGCGGTAGTGGCTACACCTTC | CASSHKNEGQGGSGYTF
TRBJ1-2 | NA | TRBV6-5 | few | TGTGCCAGCAGTACAGGGTTCGGCTACACCTTC | CASSTGFGYTF
TRBJ2-2 | NA | TRBV5-1 | NA | TGCGCCAGCAGCTTGGAAGGGGCGAACACCGGGGAGCTGTTTTTT | CASSLEGANTGELFF
TRBJ1-2 | NA | TRBV7-6 | NA | TGTGCCAGCAGCTTAGGGCAGGGGTATGAGGGCTACACCTTC | CASSLGQGYEGYTF
TRBJ1-1 | TRBD1 | TRBV5-1 | NA | TGCGCCAGCAGCTCATCATCCGGGACAGCGAACACTGAAGCTTTCTTT | CASSSSSGTANTEAFF
TRBJ1-1 | NA | TRBV18 | few | TGTGCCAGCTCAACAACAGTGAACACTGAAGCTTTCTTT | CASSTTVNTEAFF
TRBJ1-2 | NA | TRBV13 | NA | TGTGCCAGCAGCGCCCGCCCTGGACGGGGGGGAAGTTATGGCTACACCTTC | CASSARPGRGGSYGYTF
TRBJ2-7 | TRBD2 | TRBV2 | few | TGTGCCAGCAGTGAACGAACGGGGGGGGCCTACGAGCAGTACTTC | CASSERTGGAYEQYF
TRBJ1-2 | NA | TRBV11-2 | few | TGTGCCAGCAGCCTACAGGGAAATGGCTACACCTTC | CASSLQGNGYTF
TRBJ1-2 | NA | TRBV4-2 | few | TGTGCCAGCAGCCAAGATATGGGCGTAATTGCTAACTATGGCTACACCTTC | CASSQDMGVIANYGYTF
TRBJ2-7 | NA | TRBV19 | NA | TGTGCCAGTAGTATGGGGGGAAGCTCCTACGAGCAGTACTTC | CASSMGGSSYEQYF
TRBJ2-3 | TRBD1 | TRBV10-3 | NA | TGTGCCATAGGGACAGACGACACAGATACGCAGTATTTT | CAIGTDDTDTQYF
TRBJ2-2 | TRBD2 | TRBV5-1 | few | TGCGCCAGCAGCTTGGGGCTACGGCGGGGGGCTCCATTTGAGCTGTTTTTT | CASSLGLRRGAPFELFF
TRBJ2-3 | NA | TRBV5-1 | few | TGCGCCAGCAGCCTCGGACTATCAAGCACAGATACGCAGTATTTT | CASSLGLSSTDTQYF
TRBJ1-2 | TRBD1 | TRBV5-1 | few | TGCGCCAGCAGCCCCGAACAGGGGGCGAGCATATGGGGCTACACCTTC | CASSPEQGASIWGYTF
TRBJ2-3 | TRBD1 | TRBV6-5 | few | TGTGCCAGCAGTACCGGGACAGACTCAGATACGCAGTATTTT | CASSTGTDSDTQYF
TRBJ2-7 | TRBD1 | TRBV7-6 | NA | TGTGCCAGCAGCTTAGGACAGGGAGCCTACGAGCAGTACTTC | CASSLGQGAYEQYF
TRBJ2-3 | NA | TRBV7-8 | NA | TGTGCCAGCAGCTTAGGTCAGGGGTCAGATACGCAGTATTTT | CASSLGQGSDTQYF
TRBJ2-3 | TRBD1 | TRBV14 | NA | TGTGCCAGCAGCCGAGGCACCGGGACAGTTAGCACAGATACGCAGTATTTT | CASSRGTGTVSTDTQYF
TRBJ2-2 | TRBD1 | TRBV4-1 | NA | TGCGCCAGCAGCCAAGGACAGGGCGCTGCCACCGGGGAGCTGTTTTTT | CASSQGQGAATGELFF
TRBJ2-1 | TRBD2 | TRBV6-5 | NA | TGTGCCAGCACCGGGACTAGCGGGGGGTTAAGGTTCTTC | CASTGTSGGLRFF
TRBJ1-2 | NA | TRBV7-2 | NA | TGTGCCAGCTTTGTACAGGGTCGGTATGGCTACACCTTC | CASFVQGRYGYTF
TRBJ2-2 | TRBD1 | TRBV18 | NA | TGTGCCAGCTCACCAGTGACAGGGCAGACCACCGGGGAGCTGTTTTTT | CASSPVTGQTTGELFF
TRBJ2-2 | NA | TRBV7-2 | few | TGTGCCAGCAGCTTCCTAGGGGGAGCGAACACCGGGGAGCTGTTTTTT | CASSFLGGANTGELFF
TRBJ1-1 | TRBD1 | TRBV5-4 | few | TGTGCCAGCAGCTTACGGACAGGGGGCTGGGACACTGAAGCTTTCTTT | CASSLRTGGWDTEAFF
TRBJ2-1 | NA | TRBV11-2 | few | TGTGCCAGCAGCGGACCAGGGGTCGATGAGCAGTTCTTC | CASSGPGVDEQFF
TRBJ1-2 | TRBD1 | TRBV5-4 | NA | TGTGCCAGCAGACCAGAAACAGGGGTCTATGGCTACACCTTC | CASRPETGVYGYTF
TRBJ1-3 | TRBD1 | TRBV19 | few | TGTGCCAGTAGCGACAGGGGCTCTGGAAACACCATATATTTT | CASSDRGSGNTIYF
TRBJ2-7 | NA | TRBV25-1 | few | TGTGCCAGCAGTGATACTAGGAGCCTCTACGAGCAGTACTTC | CASSDTRSLYEQYF
TRBJ2-6 | TRBD2 | TRBV4-1 | few | TGCGCCAGCAGCCAGACCGGGACTAGCGGTTCTTCTGGGGCCAACGTCCTGACTTTC | CASSQTGTSGSSGANVLTF
TRBJ2-5 | NA | TRBV18 | many | TGTGCCAGCTCACCAGACAAGGCTGGGACCCAGTACTTC | CASSPDKAGTQYF
TRBJ2-3 | TRBD2 | TRBV7-2 | NA | TGTGCCAGCAGCTACCCTAGCGGGGCCGCTCACTTT | CASSYPSGAAHF